This TCR beta chain was obtained from a study of monozygotic twins with inflammatory bowel disease. Overall study findings and caveats: T cell subtypes that differed could not be told apart.

A word on this clonotype: Its antigen is unidentified.

This CDR3 is 13 amino acids long. Germline loops: CDR1 SGHRS, CDR2 YFSETQ. Investigators extracted total RNA from whole blood and did not sort T cells. Template switching incorporated UMIs with a 6-nucleotide sample barcode. After re-calling the 5' RACE reads, TCRdb lists one entry per CDR3 protein, DNA absent. Here the sample table reports approximately 400,000 distinct CDR3 sequences. The receptor was derived from a human donor with ulcerative colitis or Crohn's disease, or a healthy co-twin of an affected twin (not recorded which). The chain is built from TRBV5-1 and TRBJ2-1. The sequencing sample was made of blood. CDR3 protein: CASSPRTYNEQFF.